Listed here are 6 T cell receptor beta chains from one sample, sequenced in a study of OX40 agonist ivuxolimab in advanced cancers. Assay used: immunoSEQ multiplex PCR; TCRdb lists only in-frame clones, some missing. The sample lists some 80,000 clones, more than 70% occurring once. The sequencing used CD4+ or CD8+ T cells sorted from blood, collected in a trial of the OX40 agonist ivuxolimab. The receptors were gathered from an adult with an advanced solid tumor such as melanoma, head and neck, liver or kidney cancer.

The chain couples TRBV18 to TRBJ2-2; 10 nucleotides align to TRBD2. Trimming at V came to 1 base and at J to 0 bases, leaving 11 bases not matched to a gene. This CDR3 has 20 amino acids. Looked up from germline, CDR1 is KGHSH and CDR2 is LQKENI. The chain's CDR3 is CASSPRRTGLAGANTGELFF. In nucleotides, the CDR3 is TGTGCCAGCTCACCACGCCGCACCGGGCTAGCGGGAGCGAACACCGGGGAGCTGTTTTTT. Full variable domain (remainder filled in from reference TRBV18 and TRBJ2-2): NAGVMQNPRHLVRRRGQEARLRCSPMKGHSHVYWYRQLPEEGLKFMVYLQKENIIDESGMPKERFSAEFPKEGPSILRIQQVVRGDSAAYFCASSPRRTGLAGANTGELFFGEGSRLTVL.

This chain joins TRBV5-5 and TRBJ2-5; D is undetermined. V lost 2 bases and J 2 bases, leaving 10 bases between the germline ends. This CDR3 region has 14 residues. Germline assignment: CDR1 SGHKS and CDR2 YYEKEE (reference sequence). CDR3: CASSLGLQQETQYF. CDR3 nucleotide sequence: TGTGCCAGCAGCTTAGGTCTACAACAAGAGACCCAGTACTTC.

By sample fraction, this clone is medium-sized. The chain combines TRBV4-2 with TRBJ1-1; D perhaps matches TRBD1 (6 bases). The CDR3 has 16 residues. V was cut by 2 bases and J by 5 bases, with 18 bases left in between. The germline gives CDR1 LGHNA, CDR2 YNFKEQ. CDR3 residues: CASSQPSQGKGTEAFF. The CDR3 nucleotides are TGTGCCAGCAGCCAACCTAGCCAGGGGAAGGGGACTGAAGCTTTCTTT.

This rearrangement joins TRBV4-3 to TRBJ2-7, with 8 bases fitting TRBD1. Germline V lookup: CDR1 LGHNA, CDR2 YSLEER. This CDR3 is 16 amino acids long. The ends lost 2 bases at V and 2 bases at J; junction bases unmatched: 8. CDR3 coding DNA: TGCGCCAGCAGCCAATTCCACCGGACAGGGACCTACGAGCAGTACTTC. Amino acids: CASSQFHRTGTYEQYF.

This clone occurred a few times. Germline and junction disagree at one end, which may indicate a read error. This chain connects TRBV7-7 to TRBJ2-5, with 7 positions matching TRBD1. The CDR3 covers 14 residues. CDR1 is SSHAT and CDR2 is FNYEAQ in the germline V gene (reference sequence). This CDR3 reads CASSWRQGQETQYF. The CDR3 DNA follows: TGTGCTAGCAGCTGGAGACAGGGCCAAGAGACCCAGTACTTC.

This chain links TRBV29-1 with TRBJ1-1; TRBD1 matches 7 bases. CDR1 is SQVTM and CDR2 is ANQGSEA in the germline V gene. V gave up 4 bases and J gave up 2 bases; unmatched junction bases: 10. The CDR3 totals 15 residues. The CDR3 loop is CSVGRAGGANTEAFF. CDR3 sequence (DNA): TGCAGCGTTGGGAGGGCAGGGGGAGCTAACACTGAAGCTTTCTTT.